This T cell receptor (beta chain) was identified during a study of radiotherapy plus CTLA-4 blockade in lung cancer. Study-level points and caveats: Some TCR clones had been derived from tumors. These clones expanded in peripheral blood after radiotherapy plus ipilimumab.

Concerning this clone itself: The antigen is unknown.

Clones were sequenced by immunoSEQ multiplex PCR, and TCRdb holds only the in-frame ones, with some missing. The sample yields about 90,000 clones, over 80% seen once. V shed 3 bases and J shed 4 bases, with 13 bases lying between them. Per the germline V gene, CDR1 is SGDLS and CDR2 is YYNGEE. The CDR3 spans 14 residues. The material sequenced was peripheral blood, taken from a patient treated with radiotherapy plus ipilimumab. This rearrangement joins TRBV9 to TRBJ2-5; TRBD1 might be the D (5 bases). The sequence derives from a human donor with non-small cell lung cancer that progressed on radiotherapy plus ipilimumab. The CDR3 is CASSGDVGAETQYF. The DNA for the CDR3 is TGTGCCAGCAGCGGCGACGTTGGGGCAGAGACCCAGTACTTC. Using reference TRBV9 and TRBJ2-5 for the parts outside the CDR3, the full variable domain is DSGVTQTPKHLITATGQRVTLRCSPRSGDLSVYWYQQSLDQGLQFLIQYYNGEERAKGNILERFSAQQFPDLHSELNLSSLELGDSALYFCASSGDVGAETQYFGPGTRLLVL.